This TCR beta chain was sequenced during a study of OX40 agonist ivuxolimab in advanced cancers. At the level of the study: Prior anti-PD-1, anti-PD-L1 or anti-CTLA-4 therapy did not bar entry, and roughly 40% had some. Three patients responded partially, comprising one with hepatocellular carcinoma and two with cutaneous melanoma.

J lost 9 bases, V lost 5 bases, and 4 bases had no gene match. Per the germline V gene, CDR1 is SGHTA and CDR2 is FQGTGA. The length of the CDR3 is 14 residues. Using immunoSEQ multiplex PCR, the repertoire was profiled, and TCRdb retains in-frame clones only, with some absent. The sample has tens of thousands of clones, roughly nine tenths seen once; the top ten hold about 2.5%. People who had autoimmune disease history or systemic immunosuppression were excluded. Sample: CD4+ or CD8+ T cells sorted from blood, taken in a trial of the OX40 agonist ivuxolimab. The rearrangement links TRBV7-3 to TRBJ2-1, with 13 bases fitting TRBD2. The TCR comes from an adult with an advanced solid tumor such as melanoma, head and neck, liver or kidney cancer. CDR3 protein: CASSRTSGSIEQFF. Here the CDR3 DNA reads TGTGCCAGCAGCAGGACTAGCGGGAGTATTGAGCAGTTCTTC.